The clone carrying this T cell receptor (beta chain) showed up many times. Its antigen is currently unknown. The sample originates from a study of metastatic and nonmetastatic thyroid tumors. Looking at the study overall: Repertoires from blood and tumor or nodule tissue of malignant and benign thyroid patients were compared. Notes on the study in general: Relative to benign nodules, malignant thyroid tumors were reportedly characterized by significantly elevated TCR beta diversity in blood and tumor.

This CDR3 has 16 amino acids. The ends were cut back, 1 base at V and 2 bases at J, with 14 bases in the middle. CDR1 is SGDLS and CDR2 is YYNGEE in the germline V gene. Ahead of thyroid surgery, no patient had received treatment of any kind. In the original processing: CDR3 was compared across clinicopathological groups, and the resulting differences were used to build a distant-metastasis classifier for papillary thyroid cancer. MiXCR reprocessed the PCR reads for TCRdb. TCRdb's processing, not the authors' own work, is the source of the V and J calls. The sample lists some 21,000 clones; about a quarter were seen once.

The TCR was taken from a female donor with papillary thyroid cancer or a benign thyroid nodule (not recorded which). Some clones in this sample may be carry-over from other donors' samples. The sequencing input was blood. The rearrangement uses TRBV9 and TRBJ2-3; tentatively, D is TRBD1 (6 bases). Here the CDR3 reads CASSVRTGTLTDTQYF. The CDR3 DNA is TGTGCCAGCAGCGTACGAACCGGGACACTCACAGATACGCAGTATTTT.